The 9 T cell receptor beta chains presented below share a single source sample, sequenced in a study of blood T cell repertoires in COVID-19. The method was immunoSEQ multiplex PCR; TCRdb's version includes in-frame clones alone and lacks a portion of them. The sample lists over 200,000 clones, 65% to 90% occurring once. Material for sequencing was peripheral blood. These receptors were obtained from a man older than 75 with acute or convalescent COVID-19.

The chain employs TRBV6-2 or TRBV6-3 and TRBJ2-3, with TRBD1 matching 7 bases. The CDR3 consists of 13 residues. Germline lookup yields CDR1 MNHEY and CDR2 SVGEGT. The trim removed 7 bases at V and 3 bases at J, leaving 4 bases unmatched. The CDR3 here is CASNPGGTDTQYF. The DNA of the CDR3 is TGTGCCAGCAACCCAGGGGGTACAGATACGCAGTATTTT.

The chain has TRBV6-5 and TRBJ2-1; 9 nucleotides agree with TRBD1. Germline CDR1 MNHEY, CDR2 SVGAGI. CDR3 length: 14 residues. J gave up 7 bases and V 7 bases, and 8 bases lay outside the gene matches. The CDR3 protein is CASTFSGTGNEQFF. CDR3 coding DNA: TGTGCCAGCACTTTTTCCGGGACAGGGAATGAGCAGTTCTTC.

The chain joins TRBV4-1 to TRBJ2-3; 9 nucleotides line up with TRBD2. This CDR3 is built from 18 residues. Trimming at V came to 0 bases and at J to 2 bases, leaving 9 bases not matched to a gene. Germline CDR1 MGHRA, CDR2 YSYEKL. The chain's CDR3 is CASSQEGGLAFPTDTQYF. The CDR3 bases are TGCGCCAGCAGCCAAGAAGGGGGACTAGCTTTTCCCACAGATACGCAGTATTTT.

This chain uses TRBV18 with TRBJ2-7; 11 bases are shared with TRBD2. Germline CDR1 is KGHSH and CDR2 is LQKENI. With V trimmed by 1 base and J by 0 bases, 2 bases remained unmatched. This CDR3 contains 16 residues. The DNA of the CDR3 is TGTGCCAGCTCACCACAGGGGACTAGCGGCTCCTACGAGCAGTACTTC. Its protein is CASSPQGTSGSYEQYF. The whole variable domain, remainder taken from reference TRBV18 and TRBJ2-7, is NAGVMQNPRHLVRRRGQEARLRCSPMKGHSHVYWYRQLPEEGLKFMVYLQKENIIDESGMPKERFSAEFPKEGPSILRIQQVVRGDSAAYFCASSPQGTSGSYEQYFGPGTRLTVT.

The genes are TRBV19 and TRBJ1-1, with TRBD1 matching 9 bases. The length of the CDR3 is 16 residues. Germline CDR1 LNHDA, CDR2 SQIVND (reference sequence). With 2 bases clipped from V and 6 bases from J, the junction kept 10 bases outside the gene matches. For the CDR3, the DNA is TGTGCCAGTAGTATATCCCCTTCCGGGACAGGGTCTGAAGCTTTCTTT. Its translation: CASSISPSGTGSEAFF.

V is TRBV11-2 and J is TRBJ2-7; TRBD2 agrees at 9 bases. This CDR3 is 15 amino acids long. V lost 2 bases, J lost 6 bases, and 8 bases stayed unmatched. CDR1 is SGHAT, CDR2 FQNNGV, per germline. The CDR3: CASSLRLAGFGEQYV. The CDR3 DNA reads TGTGCCAGCAGCTTACGTCTAGCGGGGTTTGGCGAGCAGTACGTC.

This chain links TRBV7-9 with TRBJ1-2; perhaps TRBD1 as D (6 bases). Per germline, CDR1 SEHNR and CDR2 FQNEAQ (reference sequence). The V gene lost 5 bases and the J gene lost 2 bases, with 12 bases spanning the gap. The CDR3 loop spans 14 amino acids. The DNA for the CDR3 is TGTGCCAGCAGCCGAGGGGGATTCAACTATGGCTACACCTTC. Translation: CASSRGGFNYGYTF.

The chain has TRBV5-6 and TRBJ1-2; 7 positions agree with TRBD1. The germline V gene encodes CDR1 SGHDT and CDR2 YYEEEE. The V gene end was trimmed by 4 bases and the J gene end by 2 bases; junction bases not matched to a gene: 11. This CDR3 is 16 amino acids long. The CDR3 sequence: CASSTEHGTVNYGYTF. The DNA of the CDR3 is TGTGCCAGCAGCACAGAACATGGGACAGTGAACTATGGCTACACCTTC. Variable domain in full (rest from reference TRBV5-6 and TRBJ1-2): DAGVTQSPTHLIKTRGQQVTLRCSPKSGHDTVSWYQQALGQGPQFIFQYYEEEERQRGNFPDRFSGHQFPNYSSELNVNALLLGDSALYLCASSTEHGTVNYGYTFGSGTRLTVV.

Note on this clone: The junction departs from the called germline gene at one end, perhaps through a read error. The chain uses TRBV2 and TRBJ2-1; TRBD2 agrees at 9 bases. Germline assignment: CDR1 SNHLY and CDR2 FYNNEI. CDR3 length equals 14 residues. CDR3 loop: CASGEREVWNEQFF. The CDR3 DNA is TGTGCCAGCGGTGAGCGGGAGGTCTGGAATGAGCAGTTCTTC.